These 25 T cell receptor beta chains were all obtained from the same sample, sequenced in a study of cytomegalovirus exposure and HLA in healthy donors. Primers included in the PCR were 60 Vbeta and 13 Jbeta primers. Using immunoSEQ multiplex PCR, the repertoire was profiled, and TCRdb retains in-frame clones only, with some absent. The sample carries about 93,000 clones, about 80% recorded once. The sequencing input was PBMCs. The source of these receptors is a young man in good health and CMV-seronegative.

This clone was found once. The V gene is TRBV7-2, the J gene TRBJ2-7; D may be TRBD1 (6 bases). In germline, CDR1 is SGHTA, CDR2 FQGNSA. CDR3 length: 15 amino acids. V lost 1 base, J lost 4 bases, and 14 bases lay in between. The CDR3 DNA reads as TGTGCCAGCAGCTTAGACAGGGCGGCATTGTACGAGCAGTACTTC. It specifies CASSLDRAALYEQYF.

The gene calls are TRBV6-5 and TRBJ1-5; D is unclear. V gave up 5 bases and J gave up 5 bases, with 10 bases separating them. Germline assignment: CDR1 MNHEY and CDR2 SVGAGI. The CDR3 has 13 amino acids. The CDR3 is CASSIYEDQPQHF. The CDR3 DNA is TGTGCCAGCAGTATCTACGAGGATCAGCCCCAGCATTTT.

This clone was observed a few times. The chain is built from TRBV5-4 and TRBJ1-4; D gene unclear. The CDR3 has 11 residues. The germline V and J ends were trimmed by 4 bases and 8 bases, with 6 bases remaining between them. Germline values: CDR1 SGHNT, CDR2 YYREEE (reference sequence). CDR3 sequence (DNA): TGTGCCAGCAGCGACTTCGAAAAACTGTTTTTT. It translates to CASSDFEKLFF.

V gene TRBV7-3 combines with J gene TRBJ2-3; 9 nucleotides agree with TRBD2. Unmatched junction bases numbered 9, after V lost 7 bases and J lost 1 base. The CDR3 spans 16 residues. Germline V lookup: CDR1 SGHTA, CDR2 FQGTGA. As DNA, the CDR3 is TGTGCCAGCACCTTGGGGCGACTAGCGGGCACAGATACGCAGTATTTT. As protein: CASTLGRLAGTDTQYF.

The chain uses TRBV9 and TRBJ1-3; D not certain. Trimming removed 3 bases from V and 2 bases from J, with 9 bases in between. This CDR3 comprises 14 residues. Germline V gene sequence: CDR1 SGDLS, CDR2 YYNGEE. CDR3 region: CASSASGAGNTIYF. CDR3 bases: TGTGCCAGCAGCGCGTCGGGAGCTGGAAACACCATATATTTT.

The rearrangement joins TRBV2 to TRBJ2-4; D gene uncertain. CDR1 is SNHLY, CDR2 FYNNEI, per germline. This CDR3 comprises 15 residues. Trimming took off 1 base at V and 0 bases at J, with 7 bases between the two ends. In DNA form, the CDR3 reads TGTGCCAGCAGTGAAGAGACACTAGCCAAAAACATTCAGTACTTC. This gives the protein CASSEETLAKNIQYF.

The V and J genes are TRBV29-1 and TRBJ1-1; TRBD1 is a possible D gene (5 bases). V lost 7 bases to trimming and J lost 2 bases, with 11 bases between them. Germline lookup yields CDR1 SQVTM and CDR2 ANQGSEA. This CDR3 is 12 amino acids long. DNA for the CDR3: TGCAGCGCATCAAGGGGAAACACTGAAGCTTTCTTT. It specifies CSASRGNTEAFF.

The rearrangement joins TRBV4-3 to TRBJ2-3; 9 bases are a match to TRBD1. The CDR3 sequence is 14 residues long. With V trimmed by 4 bases and J by 4 bases, 3 bases remained unmatched. The germline V gene has CDR1 LGHNA and CDR2 YSLEER. CDR3 region: CASSLWTGADTQYF. The DNA for the CDR3 is TGCGCCAGCAGCCTATGGACAGGGGCAGATACGCAGTATTTT.

This clone was counted between two and nine times. The genes are TRBV6-1 and TRBJ1-1, with D possibly matching TRBD1 (5 bases). This CDR3 region has 14 residues. Germline V gene lookup returns CDR1 MNHNS and CDR2 SASEGT. V gave up 3 bases and J gave up 4 bases, with 12 bases separating them. The DNA for the CDR3 is TGTGCCAGCAGTGACAGGGCGCGGGGCACTGAAGCTTTCTTT. It codes for CASSDRARGTEAFF.

The rearrangement links TRBV29-1 to TRBJ2-7, with D tentatively TRBD1 (7 bases). Germline CDR1 reads SQVTM; CDR2 reads ANQGSEA. Trimming cost V 2 bases and J 3 bases, with 14 bases left between them. The CDR3 is made up of 14 amino acids. Written as DNA, the CDR3 is TGCAGCGTTGAATCGGCAGGGGGGATCTACGAGCAGTACTTC. Its protein is CSVESAGGIYEQYF.

In its sample, this clone was seen a few times. The gene calls are TRBV6-5 and TRBJ1-1; D gene ambiguous. The CDR3 covers 14 residues. The germline V gene encodes CDR1 MNHEY and CDR2 SVGAGI. V was pared by 10 bases and J by 1 base, with 16 bases between. The CDR3 region is CATSLAAPNTEAFF. Here the CDR3 DNA reads TGTGCCACCTCACTTGCGGCCCCGAACACTGAAGCTTTCTTT.

V and J are TRBV2 and TRBJ2-5, with TRBD1 matching 7 bases. Germline CDR1 and CDR2: SNHLY and FYNNEI. The CDR3 spans 13 residues. With V trimmed by 6 bases and J by 5 bases, 6 bases remained unmatched. The CDR3 DNA reads TGTGCCAGCAGAAGGACAGGAACCGAGACCCAGTACTTC. As protein: CASRRTGTETQYF.

The chain carries TRBV19 and TRBJ1-1, with TRBD1 as a possible D gene (5 bases). The germline V gene has CDR1 LNHDA and CDR2 SQIVND (reference sequence). With 5 bases removed from V and 0 bases from J, the gap between germline ends came to 13 bases. There are 15 residues in the CDR3. CDR3 sequence: CASSAPGEMNTEAFF. The CDR3, as DNA: TGTGCCAGTAGTGCCCCGGGGGAGATGAACACTGAAGCTTTCTTT.

The rearrangement joins TRBV4-3 to TRBJ1-2, with D tentatively TRBD1 (5 bases). The CDR3 spans 15 residues. V was trimmed by 0 bases and J by 3 bases, leaving 11 bases between them. CDR1 and CDR2 (germline): LGHNA, YSLEER. The CDR3 region is CASSQDWGEYYGYTF. DNA of the CDR3: TGCGCCAGCAGCCAAGATTGGGGGGAGTACTATGGCTACACCTTC.

This chain joins TRBV2 and TRBJ2-1, with D tentatively TRBD1 (6 bases). Per the germline V gene, CDR1 is SNHLY and CDR2 is FYNNEI. This CDR3 contains 12 residues. Trimming cost V 3 bases and J 10 bases, with 10 bases left between them. This CDR3 is CASSERTDEQFF. CDR3 DNA sequence: TGTGCCAGCAGTGAGAGGACAGACGAGCAGTTCTTC. Complete variable domain (other parts from reference TRBV2 and TRBJ2-1): EPEVTQTPSHQVTQMGQEVILRCVPISNHLYFYWYRQILGQKVEFLVSFYNNEISEKSEIFDDQFSVERPDGSNFTLKIRSTKLEDSAMYFCASSERTDEQFFGPGTRLTVL.

This clone was counted between two and nine times. The V call is TRBV13, the J call TRBJ1-1, with 9 bases fitting TRBD1. Losses at the gene ends were 5 bases for V and 6 bases for J; bases not matched to a gene: 10. CDR1 PRHDT and CDR2 FYEKMQ come from the germline V gene (reference sequence). This CDR3 is 15 amino acids long. The CDR3 bases are TGTGCCAGCAGCCAGGCGGGACAGGGTGTTGCTGAAGCTTTCTTT. Amino acids: CASSQAGQGVAEAFF.

The rearrangement links TRBV6-4 to TRBJ1-1; no reliable D call. The germline V and J ends were trimmed by 7 bases and 1 base, with 13 bases remaining between them. The CDR3 consists of 14 residues. Germline V lookup: CDR1 MRHNA, CDR2 SNTAGT. CDR3 amino acids: CASKRESTNTEAFF. CDR3 coding DNA: TGTGCCAGCAAAAGGGAGAGTACGAACACTGAAGCTTTCTTT.

The rearrangement uses TRBV5-8 and TRBJ2-3, with no clear D. CDR1 and CDR2 from the germline V gene are SGHTS and YDEGEE. V dropped 0 bases and J dropped 3 bases, with 17 bases sitting between them. The CDR3 sequence is 17 residues long. CDR3 sequence (DNA): TGTGCCAGCAGCTTGGCCGAGGTATATCGCCAAACAGATACGCAGTATTTT. This translates into CASSLAEVYRQTDTQYF.

This clone was recorded a few times. The chain recombines TRBV6-1 with TRBJ1-4; D is unclear. Trimming stripped 3 bases from V and 8 bases from J, with 7 bases between. The CDR3 is 12 amino acids. The germline gives CDR1 MNHNS, CDR2 SASEGT. The chain's CDR3 is CASSDFREKLFF. The CDR3 DNA reads TGTGCCAGCAGTGATTTCCGGGAAAAACTGTTTTTT.

The J gene is TRBJ2-5, the V gene TRBV15; 12 bases line up with TRBD2. The CDR3 extends over 13 amino acids. V lost 9 bases and J lost 5; bases outside the gene matches: 4. Germline V gene lookup returns CDR1 LNHNV and CDR2 YYDKDF (reference sequence). CDR3 sequence reads: CATTSGGRETQYF. The CDR3, as DNA: TGTGCCACTACTAGCGGGGGGAGGGAGACCCAGTACTTC.

This clone was found a few times. The chain uses TRBV2 and TRBJ1-1, with D uncertain. The CDR3 spans 14 residues. V lost 5 bases to trimming and J lost 5 bases, with 15 bases between them. Germline loops: CDR1 SNHLY, CDR2 FYNNEI. The CDR3 sequence: CASSLEGLSTEAFF. In DNA, the CDR3 is TGTGCCAGCAGTTTGGAGGGATTGTCGACTGAAGCTTTCTTT.

The rearrangement links TRBV5-8 to TRBJ2-1; unclear D gene. CDR1 is SGHTS and CDR2 is YDEGEE in the germline V gene. This CDR3 has 13 residues. Deletions cut 5 bases from V and 6 bases from J, with 12 bases between. The DNA for the CDR3 is TGTGCCAGCAGGGATACCAGGTCCAATGAGCAGTTCTTC. It yields the protein CASRDTRSNEQFF.

The chain links TRBV6-5 to TRBJ2-3, with 12 bases identical to TRBD2. The junction had 5 bases not matched to a gene; V was cut back by 6 bases and J by 4 bases. The CDR3 loop spans 15 amino acids. Germline V gene lookup returns CDR1 MNHEY and CDR2 SVGAGI. The DNA of the CDR3 is TGTGCCAGCAGCATGACTAGCGGGAGCGCAGATACGCAGTATTTT. Protein: CASSMTSGSADTQYF.

The table lists this clone with a few counts. The gene calls are TRBV6-5 and TRBJ1-1; 7 nucleotides match TRBD1. Trimming at V came to 5 bases and at J to 10 bases, leaving 13 bases not matched to a gene. CDR1 is MNHEY, CDR2 SVGAGI, per germline. The CDR3 is 14 residues long. CDR3: CASSGQYRGRGAFF. DNA of the CDR3: TGTGCCAGCAGTGGACAATACAGGGGCCGGGGAGCTTTCTTT.

This clone was recorded a few times. This sequence joins TRBV6-6 and TRBJ1-1, with TRBD1 identical over 11 bases. Losses at the gene ends were 2 bases for V and 5 bases for J; bases not matched to a gene: 7. Germline values: CDR1 MNHNY, CDR2 SVGAGI (reference sequence). This CDR3 region has 16 residues. The DNA for the CDR3 is TGTGCCAGCAGTTACCCCGGGACAGGGGGAAGGACTGAAGCTTTCTTT. Amino acid sequence: CASSYPGTGGRTEAFF.